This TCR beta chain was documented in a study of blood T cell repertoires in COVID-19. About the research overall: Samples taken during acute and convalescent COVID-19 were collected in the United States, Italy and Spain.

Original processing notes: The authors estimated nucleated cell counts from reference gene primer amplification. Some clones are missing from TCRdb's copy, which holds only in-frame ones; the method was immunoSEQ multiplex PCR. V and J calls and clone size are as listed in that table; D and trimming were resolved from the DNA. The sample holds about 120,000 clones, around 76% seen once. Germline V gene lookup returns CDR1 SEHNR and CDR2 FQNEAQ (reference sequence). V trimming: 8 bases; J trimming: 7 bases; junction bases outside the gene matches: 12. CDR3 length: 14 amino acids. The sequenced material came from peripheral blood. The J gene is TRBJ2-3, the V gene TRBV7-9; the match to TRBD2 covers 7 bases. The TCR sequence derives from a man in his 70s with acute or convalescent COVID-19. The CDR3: CASWSGRGSNTQYF. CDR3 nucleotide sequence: TGTGCCAGCTGGAGTGGGCGGGGGTCAAATACGCAGTATTTT.